These T cell receptor beta chains were read from a single sample in a study of T cell responses to AZD1222 COVID-19 vaccine. Profiled with immunoSEQ multiplex PCR; TCRdb holds only in-frame clones, not every one. The profile shows approximately 140,000 clones, 80% to 95% of them singletons. The source material was peripheral blood, sampled 28 days after the second AZD1222 dose. These receptors all come from an adult who received the AZD1222 COVID-19 vaccine. Both conserved end residues are part of each CDR3. The order of the fields is V gene, clone size, J gene, CDR3 protein. Rows may omit the clone size; those that give it use once, few, many or a size class.

v_call: TRBV27
clone_size: -
j_call: TRBJ1-5
cdr3_aa: CASRKGLWDQPQHF

v_call: TRBV30
clone_size: -
j_call: TRBJ1-5
cdr3_aa: CAWSRQDNQPQHF

v_call: TRBV27
clone_size: -
j_call: TRBJ1-1
cdr3_aa: CASSLKGGGVMNTEAFF

v_call: TRBV7-8
clone_size: -
j_call: TRBJ2-5
cdr3_aa: CASSLGTPGGGTQYF

v_call: TRBV6-1
clone_size: -
j_call: TRBJ1-5
cdr3_aa: CASSEGSYSNQPQHF

v_call: TRBV30
clone_size: -
j_call: TRBJ1-2
cdr3_aa: CAWSEASGGNYGYTF

v_call: TRBV25-1
clone_size: -
j_call: TRBJ2-7
cdr3_aa: CASSSSGQGIYEQYF

v_call: TRBV10-3
clone_size: -
j_call: TRBJ1-6
cdr3_aa: CAISDRGPNNSPLHF

v_call: TRBV9
clone_size: -
j_call: TRBJ2-7
cdr3_aa: CASSVSQGGTYEQYF

v_call: TRBV11-2
clone_size: -
j_call: TRBJ1-6
cdr3_aa: CASSTTGARDNSPLHF

v_call: TRBV29-1
clone_size: -
j_call: TRBJ2-4
cdr3_aa: CSALGPKNIQYF

v_call: TRBV7-8
clone_size: -
j_call: TRBJ1-1
cdr3_aa: CASSLIQTNTEAFF

v_call: TRBV9
clone_size: -
j_call: TRBJ2-1
cdr3_aa: CASSVSSGRPTYNEQFF

v_call: TRBV5-8
clone_size: -
j_call: TRBJ2-1
cdr3_aa: CASSLVRGPYNEQFF

v_call: TRBV6-5
clone_size: -
j_call: TRBJ2-2
cdr3_aa: CASTTRRIGELFF

v_call: TRBV19
clone_size: -
j_call: TRBJ1-1
cdr3_aa: CASRTQGGAFF

v_call: TRBV28
clone_size: -
j_call: TRBJ1-3
cdr3_aa: CASSLGARDSGNTIYF

v_call: TRBV5-5
clone_size: -
j_call: TRBJ2-7
cdr3_aa: CASRGLAGSGEQYF

v_call: TRBV7-9
clone_size: -
j_call: TRBJ1-3
cdr3_aa: CASRRVAGNTIYF

v_call: TRBV19
clone_size: -
j_call: TRBJ1-6
cdr3_aa: CASSIGTGYNSPLHF

v_call: TRBV7-2
clone_size: -
j_call: TRBJ2-7
cdr3_aa: CASSSEASGLGYEQYF

v_call: TRBV5-6
clone_size: once
j_call: TRBJ1-1
cdr3_aa: CASSPRDRGNTEAFF

v_call: TRBV19
clone_size: -
j_call: TRBJ2-5
cdr3_aa: CASSIQPGLQETQYF

v_call: TRBV6-5
clone_size: -
j_call: TRBJ1-1
cdr3_aa: CASSLRGTEAFF

v_call: TRBV19
clone_size: -
j_call: TRBJ1-2
cdr3_aa: CASSDTGTVYGYTF

v_call: TRBV30
clone_size: once
j_call: TRBJ1-4
cdr3_aa: CAWRDRGRGDEKLFF